This T cell receptor (beta chain) was recovered during a study of cytomegalovirus exposure and HLA in healthy donors (dated by TCRdb to 2017 to 2019). In terms of the full investigation: A later analysis indicated that the 100 to 150 validation repertoires were generated on the platform also employed for the approximately 700 repertoires of the first cohort. The study aimed to test whether cataloging public T cell receptors could reveal signatures of past pathogen exposure. Besides the first cohort of 550 to 750 subjects, a separate validation cohort made up of some 110 different subjects was used. To predict cytomegalovirus infection status, the study combined high-throughput TCR immunosequencing, statistical association of individual TCRs with disease status, and machine learning.

Notes on this clone: Its antigen specificity is not known. No base-level quality is on record; no much larger clone is a single base apart.

Based on the germline V gene, the CDR1 and CDR2 sequences are SGDLS and YYNGEE. Deletion took 4 bases off V and 7 bases off J, with a span of 18 bases between the germline ends. CDR3 length: 14 amino acids, cysteine to phenylalanine. Only CDR3 DNA is held: 42 bases, read in frame from base 1. Libraries were constructed by the immunoSEQ multiplex PCR assay. The source study handled its data this way. A statistical classification framework was built to diagnose cytomegalovirus status from the catalog of TCR beta chain sequences. Not all clones reach the TCRdb copy of this immuneACCESS table, which keeps in-frame sequences only. Checked studies attribute under half of the gap to unresolved V genes and leave the rest unexplained. V and J calls plus clone size are reproduced from that table; the DNA served to infer D and trimming. Within this sample are about 360,000 clones, with 86% of them counted one time only. Of the sample, roughly 0.8% is held by the ten largest clones.

Overall results and qualifications from the work: Across donors, most TCR sequences were observed very rarely, whereas some public TCRs were present in many individuals. Of the cluster scores, 85% to 95% were above 0 in a later analysis, which found that TCRs clustered in the first cohort also tended to co-occur in the 120 validation repertoires. According to the authors, the approach could potentially be generalized to other disease states and immunological phenotypes. The classifier was reported to diagnose cytomegalovirus status with high specificity and sensitivity in both the original cohort and the validation cohort. A later analysis lacked HLA typing for the validation cohort, so it scored co-occurrence in that cohort across all 110 or so repertoires. The study listed 164 TCR beta chains as associated with cytomegalovirus. A few of the identified cytomegalovirus-associated TCR beta chains were confirmed in vitro to be specific for cytomegalovirus antigens.

The donors belonged to the validation cohort of approximately 130 subjects, which was separate from the roughly 670-subject first cohort. Recombination joined TRBV9 with TRBJ2-7; TRBD2 might be the D gene, on 6 matching bases. The clonotype comes from a woman aged 18-29 years in good health and CMV-seronegative. Specimen: PBMCs. Read as DNA, the sequence is TGTGCCAGCAGCCCTACCGGGGAAGGAGGGGAGCAGTACTTC. Its product reads: CASSPTGEGGEQYF.